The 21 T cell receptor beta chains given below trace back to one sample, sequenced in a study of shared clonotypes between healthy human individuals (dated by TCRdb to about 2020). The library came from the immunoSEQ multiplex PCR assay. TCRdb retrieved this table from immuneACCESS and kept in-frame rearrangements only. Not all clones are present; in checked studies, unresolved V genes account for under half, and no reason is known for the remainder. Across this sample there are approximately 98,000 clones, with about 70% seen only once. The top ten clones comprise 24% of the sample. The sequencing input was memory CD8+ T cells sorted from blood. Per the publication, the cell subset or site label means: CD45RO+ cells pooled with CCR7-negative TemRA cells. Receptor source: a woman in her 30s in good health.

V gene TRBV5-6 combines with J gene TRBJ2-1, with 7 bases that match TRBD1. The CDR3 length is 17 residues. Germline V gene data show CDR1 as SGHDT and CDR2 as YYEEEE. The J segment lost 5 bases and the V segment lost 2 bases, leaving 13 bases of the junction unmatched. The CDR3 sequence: CASSFDREQTWDNEQFF. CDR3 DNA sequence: TGTGCCAGCAGCTTCGACAGGGAGCAGACTTGGGACAATGAGCAGTTCTTC.

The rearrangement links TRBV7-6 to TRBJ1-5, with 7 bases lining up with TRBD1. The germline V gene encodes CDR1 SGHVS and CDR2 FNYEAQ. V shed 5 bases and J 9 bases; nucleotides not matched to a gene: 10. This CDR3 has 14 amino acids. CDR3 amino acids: CASSPDRESRPQHF. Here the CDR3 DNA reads TGTGCCAGCAGCCCTGACAGGGAATCGCGGCCCCAGCATTTT.

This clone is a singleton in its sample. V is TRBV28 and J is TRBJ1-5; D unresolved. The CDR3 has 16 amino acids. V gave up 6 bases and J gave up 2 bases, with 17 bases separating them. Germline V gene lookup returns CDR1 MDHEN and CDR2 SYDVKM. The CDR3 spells CASSHPPRLGNQPQHF. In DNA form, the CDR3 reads TGTGCCAGCAGCCACCCCCCTAGGTTGGGCAATCAGCCCCAGCATTTT. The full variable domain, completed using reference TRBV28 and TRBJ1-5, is DVKVTQSSRYLVKRTGEKVFLECVQDMDHENMFWYRQDPGLGLRLIYFSYDVKMKEKGDIPEGYSVSREKKERFSLILESASTNQTSMYLCASSHPPRLGNQPQHFGDGTRLSIL.

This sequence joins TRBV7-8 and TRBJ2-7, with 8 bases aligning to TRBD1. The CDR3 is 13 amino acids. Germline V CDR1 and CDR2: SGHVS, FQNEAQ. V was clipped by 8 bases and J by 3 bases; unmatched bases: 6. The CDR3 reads CASQGAPIYEQYF. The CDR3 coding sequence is TGTGCCAGCCAGGGGGCCCCCATCTACGAGCAGTACTTC.

The CDR3 loop is CASSIVARARDEQFF. CDR3 DNA sequence: TGTGCCAGTAGTATAGTAGCGAGAGCCCGGGATGAGCAGTTCTTC. The chain links TRBV19 to TRBJ2-1, with D perhaps matching TRBD2 (5 bases). The V end was cut by 1 base, the J end by 8 bases, with 15 bases between. The CDR3 is 15 amino acids. Germline V gives CDR1 LNHDA, CDR2 SQIVND (reference sequence).

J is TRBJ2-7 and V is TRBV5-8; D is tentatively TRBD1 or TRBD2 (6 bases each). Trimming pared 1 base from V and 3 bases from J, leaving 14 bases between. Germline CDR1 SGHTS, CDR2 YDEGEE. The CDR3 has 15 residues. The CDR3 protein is CASSLWRGEDYEQYF. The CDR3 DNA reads TGTGCCAGCAGCTTGTGGAGGGGGGAGGACTACGAGCAGTACTTC.

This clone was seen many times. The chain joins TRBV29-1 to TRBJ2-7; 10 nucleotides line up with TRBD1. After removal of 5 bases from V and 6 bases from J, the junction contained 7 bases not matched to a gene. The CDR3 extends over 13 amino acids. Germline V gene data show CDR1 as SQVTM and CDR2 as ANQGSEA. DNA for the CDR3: TGCAGCGTTCCGGGAGGGGACAGGGGCGAGCAGTACTTC. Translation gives CSVPGGDRGEQYF.

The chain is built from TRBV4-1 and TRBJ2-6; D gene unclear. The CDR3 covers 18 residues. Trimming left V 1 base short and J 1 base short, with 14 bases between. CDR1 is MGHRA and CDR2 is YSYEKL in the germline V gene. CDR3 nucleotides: TGCGCCAGCAGCCAAGTTTTCTTTGGCGCATCTGGGGCCAACGTCCTGACTTTC. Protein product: CASSQVFFGASGANVLTF.

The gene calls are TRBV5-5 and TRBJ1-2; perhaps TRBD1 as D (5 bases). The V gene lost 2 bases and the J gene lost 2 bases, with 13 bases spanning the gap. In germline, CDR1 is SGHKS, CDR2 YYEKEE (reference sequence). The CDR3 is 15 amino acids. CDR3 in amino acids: CASSLIAGWNYGYTF. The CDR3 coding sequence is TGTGCCAGCAGCTTAATTGCAGGGTGGAACTATGGCTACACCTTC. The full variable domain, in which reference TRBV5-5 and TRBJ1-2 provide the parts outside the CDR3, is DAGVTQSPTHLIKTRGQQVTLRCSPISGHKSVSWYQQVLGQGPQFIFQYYEKEERGRGNFPDRFSARQFPNYSSELNVNALLLGDSALYLCASSLIAGWNYGYTFGSGTRLTVV.

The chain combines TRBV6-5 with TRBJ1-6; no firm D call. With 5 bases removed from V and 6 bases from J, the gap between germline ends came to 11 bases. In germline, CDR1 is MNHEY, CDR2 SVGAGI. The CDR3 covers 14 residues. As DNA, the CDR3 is TGTGCCAGCAGTCGCCCGACACCTAATTCACCCCTCCACTTT. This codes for CASSRPTPNSPLHF.

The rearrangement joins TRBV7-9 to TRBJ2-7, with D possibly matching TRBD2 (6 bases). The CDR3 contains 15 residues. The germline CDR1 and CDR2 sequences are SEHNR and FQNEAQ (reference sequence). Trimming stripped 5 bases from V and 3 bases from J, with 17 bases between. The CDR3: CASSDQRDLVYEQYF. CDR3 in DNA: TGTGCCAGCAGCGACCAACGGGACTTAGTCTACGAGCAGTACTTC.

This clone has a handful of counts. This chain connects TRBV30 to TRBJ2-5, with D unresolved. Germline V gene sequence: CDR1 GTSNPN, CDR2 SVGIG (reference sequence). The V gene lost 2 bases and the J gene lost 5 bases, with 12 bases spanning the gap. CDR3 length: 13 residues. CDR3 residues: CAWSSPASETQYF. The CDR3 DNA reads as TGTGCCTGGAGTTCGCCGGCCTCGGAGACCCAGTACTTC.

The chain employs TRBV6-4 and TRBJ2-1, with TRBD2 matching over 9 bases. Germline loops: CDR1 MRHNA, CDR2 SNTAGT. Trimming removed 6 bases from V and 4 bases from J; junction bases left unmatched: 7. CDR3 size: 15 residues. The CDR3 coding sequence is TGTGCCAGCAGCAAGACTAGCGGACGTTACAATGAGCAGTTCTTC. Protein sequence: CASSKTSGRYNEQFF.

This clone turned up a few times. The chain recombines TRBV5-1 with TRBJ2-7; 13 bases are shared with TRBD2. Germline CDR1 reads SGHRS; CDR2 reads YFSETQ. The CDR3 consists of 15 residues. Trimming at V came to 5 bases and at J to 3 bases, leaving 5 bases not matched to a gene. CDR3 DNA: TGCGCCAGCAGATGGACTAGCGGGAGTCTCTACGAGCAGTACTTC. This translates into CASRWTSGSLYEQYF.

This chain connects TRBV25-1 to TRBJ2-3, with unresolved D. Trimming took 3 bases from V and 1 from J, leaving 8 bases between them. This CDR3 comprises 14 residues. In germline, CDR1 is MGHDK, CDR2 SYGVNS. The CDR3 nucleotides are TGTGCCAGCAGTGATAAGGACGGCACAGATACGCAGTATTTT. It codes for CASSDKDGTDTQYF.

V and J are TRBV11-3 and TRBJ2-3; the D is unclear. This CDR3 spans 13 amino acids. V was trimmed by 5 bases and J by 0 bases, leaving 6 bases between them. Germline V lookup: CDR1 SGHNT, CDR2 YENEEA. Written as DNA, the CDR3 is TGTGCCAGCAGCGACCTTAGCACAGATACGCAGTATTTT. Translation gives CASSDLSTDTQYF.

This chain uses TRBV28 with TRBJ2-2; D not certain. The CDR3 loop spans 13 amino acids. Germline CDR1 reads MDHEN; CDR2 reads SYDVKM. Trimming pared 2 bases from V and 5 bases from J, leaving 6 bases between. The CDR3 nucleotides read TGTGCCAGCAGTTTAATTGGGACCGGGGAGCTGTTTTTT. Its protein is CASSLIGTGELFF.

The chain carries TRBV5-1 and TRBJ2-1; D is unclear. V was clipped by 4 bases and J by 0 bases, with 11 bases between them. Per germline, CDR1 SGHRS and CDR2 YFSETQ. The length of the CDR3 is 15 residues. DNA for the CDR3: TGCGCCAGCAGCACCCAGACGGCCTCCTACAATGAGCAGTTCTTC. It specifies CASSTQTASYNEQFF.

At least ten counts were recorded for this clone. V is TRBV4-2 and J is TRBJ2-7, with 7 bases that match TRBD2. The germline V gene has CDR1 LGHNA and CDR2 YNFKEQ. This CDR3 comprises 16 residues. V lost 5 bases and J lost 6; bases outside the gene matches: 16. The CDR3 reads CASSLLAGVGVGEQYF. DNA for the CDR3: TGTGCCAGCAGCTTACTTGCGGGAGTAGGGGTGGGCGAGCAGTACTTC.

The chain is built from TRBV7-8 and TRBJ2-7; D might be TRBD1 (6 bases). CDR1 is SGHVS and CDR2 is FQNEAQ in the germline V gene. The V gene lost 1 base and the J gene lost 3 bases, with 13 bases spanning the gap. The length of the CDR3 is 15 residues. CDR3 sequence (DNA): TGTGCCAGCAGCTTAGGCCGGGACACCAACTACGAGCAGTACTTC. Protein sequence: CASSLGRDTNYEQYF.

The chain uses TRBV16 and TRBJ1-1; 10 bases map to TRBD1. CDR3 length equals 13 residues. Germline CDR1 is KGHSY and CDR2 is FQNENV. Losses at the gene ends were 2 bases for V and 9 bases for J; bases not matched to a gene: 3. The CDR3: CASSQKTGGKAFF. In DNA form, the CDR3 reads TGTGCCAGCAGCCAAAAGACAGGGGGCAAAGCTTTCTTT.